This TCR beta chain was profiled in a study of T-cell memory formation after mild COVID-19. Study-level results: Pre-infection memory already had some responding clones, implying cross-reactive memory joined.

The V and J ends lost 1 base and 6 bases respectively, with 12 bases between them. Per germline, CDR1 SGHAT and CDR2 FQNNGV. This CDR3 spans 14 amino acids. The TCR alpha and TCR beta cDNA libraries, bearing sample barcodes and UMIs, were generated by 5'RACE using constant-segment primers. TCRdb processed the 5' RACE reads anew with MiXCR; each CDR3 protein has one entry. The sample has about 200,000 distinct CDR3 sequences; about a sixth are singletons. Turning to this clonotype: What it binds is unknown.

The chain is built from TRBV11-2 and TRBJ2-5, with D possibly TRBD1 on 6 matching bases. The source of this sequence is an adult woman who had mild COVID-19 (a few samples of this study predate the infection). Cell type and time point are not known. The sample was PBMCs or a T cell subset sorted from them (not recorded which). Written as DNA, the CDR3 is TGTGCCAGCAGCTTAGTACAGGGCGATAAGACCCAGTACTTC. Translating gives CASSLVQGDKTQYF. Complete variable domain (other parts from reference TRBV11-2 and TRBJ2-5): EAGVAQSPRYKIIEKRQSVAFWCNPISGHATLYWYQQILGQGPKLLIQFQNNGVVDDSQLPKDRFSAERLKGVDSTLKIQPAKLEDSAVYLCASSLVQGDKTQYFGPGTRLLVL.